The entry below describes one T cell receptor (beta chain). What this receptor recognizes is not known. Within one base of it there is no much larger clone, and no base qualities were kept. Another Seattle source contributed samples from volunteer blood donors who had recovered from COVID-19. The collaborating institutions used their own protocols to collect whole blood in K2EDTA tubes. For TCRbeta analysis, collaborators shipped samples as frozen whole blood, isolated PBMCs, or DNA extracted from either of those sample types. The entry originates in a study of blood T cell repertoires in COVID-19 (dated by TCRdb to the early 2020s). With regard to the full study: Collaborator samples came from the United States, Italy and Spain and covered acute and convalescent phases of COVID-19. The prospective study material was composed of cDNA or gDNA derived from T cells, B-cell-depleted T cells, or PBMCs. Deeply sampled blood TCRbeta repertoires from subjects exposed to, actively infected with, or recovered from COVID-19 were included in the dataset. A freely available public database, intended as a resource for researchers studying the immune response to SARS-CoV-2, is where the repertoires were released. Samples came from the ongoing ImmuneRACE study (first 160 participants) plus 1,254 subjects from 6 global collaborators. Sample metadata almost always included a de-identified subject ID, COVID-19 status, age in years and sex. Where HLA class I and class II types were available, the types were taken from metadata supplied by the sample provider, not from assay-based typing.

TCRbeta CDR3 regions were amplified from genomic DNA by means of the immunoSEQ Assay, a bias-controlled multiplex PCR. Per the authors' processing: The number of nucleated cells in each sample was estimated from the amplification of reference gene primers within the assay. Sequence reads were collapsed and filtered to measure the absolute abundance of every unique TCRbeta CDR3 rearrangement. For each sample, productive Simpson clonality was calculated as the square root of Simpson's diversity index over productive rearrangements. Not all clones reach the TCRdb copy of this immuneACCESS table, which keeps in-frame sequences only. Checked studies attribute under half of the gap to unresolved V genes and leave the rest unexplained. For V, J and clone size, that table is used; D and trimming come from the DNA. This sample is represented by over 200,000 clones; roughly 86% of them were singletons. Over 7.5% of the sample rests with the top ten.

What the work shows at the level of the full study, not this receptor alone: Clinical and demographic metadata were provided uncurated, with the amount varying by source and participant.

The CDR3 numbers 18 residues from cysteine through phenylalanine. The read is trimmed to its CDR3 DNA, 54 bases read in frame from base 1. The germline V gene encodes CDR1 MNHEY and CDR2 SVGEGT. Trimming takes 1 base off V and 0 bases off J; junction bases not matched to a gene: 7. Source material: peripheral blood. Recombination connected TRBV6-2 or TRBV6-3 to TRBJ2-4, with 9 middle bases fitting TRBD1. The sequence was collected from a man in his forties who had recovered from COVID-19. The CDR3 protein is CASSYLTGTGRAKNIQYF. The DNA sequence reads TGTGCCAGCAGTTACTTAACCGGGACAGGGCGAGCCAAAAACATTCAGTACTTC.